These T cell receptor beta chains were read from a single sample in a study of cytomegalovirus exposure and HLA in healthy donors. Clones were sequenced by immunoSEQ multiplex PCR, and TCRdb holds only the in-frame ones, with some missing. The sample contains about 180,000 clones, 77% of which appear only once. Sequenced material: PBMCs. These receptors were collected from a man between 18 and 35 years old in good health and CMV-seronegative. The CDR3 runs from the conserved cysteine through the conserved F or W. A D gene is named only where the DNA matches it firmly. Size tells how often a clone was seen (once, few, many) or the class of an expanded clone, and some rows leave it out.

v_gene	d_gene	j_gene	abundance	CDR3nt	CDR3aa
TRBV25-1	.	TRBJ2-3	.	TGTGCCAGCGGCGGGACAGACACAGATACGCAGTATTTT	CASGGTDTDTQYF
TRBV7-2	.	TRBJ2-1	few	TGTGCCAGCAGCTTTAGGGGCAATGAGCAGTTCTTC	CASSFRGNEQFF
TRBV5-1	.	TRBJ2-7	.	TGCGCCAGCAGCTTGACGGGTACCTACGAGCAGTACTTC	CASSLTGTYEQYF
TRBV2	.	TRBJ2-6	.	TGTGCCAGCAGGCGGACAGCGAACTCTGGGGCCAACGTCCTGACTTTC	CASRRTANSGANVLTF
TRBV7-9	.	TRBJ1-2	.	TGTGCCAGCAGCTTAACGTCTCATGTGGGGGCCCCCGGTGGCTACACCTTC	CASSLTSHVGAPGGYTF
TRBV7-9	.	TRBJ1-1	.	TGTGCCACCGGTGACACTCTGAACACTGAAGCTTTCTTT	CATGDTLNTEAFF
TRBV6-6	TRBD2	TRBJ2-3	.	TGTGCCAGCAGGACGACGAGCGGGGGGGAGGATACGCAGTATTTT	CASRTTSGGEDTQYF
TRBV11-3	TRBD2	TRBJ2-1	.	TGTGCCAGCAGCTTAGGTCGGCTAGCGGGATGGTATGAGCAGTTCTTC	CASSLGRLAGWYEQFF
TRBV9	.	TRBJ2-7	.	TGTGCCAGCAGCGTAGGAGGCCAGCAAGTCGAGCAGTACTTC	CASSVGGQQVEQYF
TRBV5-1	TRBD1	TRBJ1-4	.	TGCGCCAGCAGCCCCGGGACAGTGGAAAAACTGTTTTTT	CASSPGTVEKLFF
TRBV7-3	TRBD2	TRBJ2-1	.	TGTGCCAGCAGCTTGACGGCGGGAGGCTACAATGAGCAGTTCTTC	CASSLTAGGYNEQFF